Shown below are 4 T cell receptor beta chains from a single sample sequenced in a study of Graves' ophthalmopathy and Graves' hyperthyroidism. TCR beta CDR3 regions were amplified from RNA transcripts. First-round RT-PCR used HTBI primers; second-round multiplex PCR followed. TCRdb recomputed calls from the multiplex PCR reads with MiXCR, one row per CDR3 protein. Of about 740,000 distinct CDR3 sequences listed, approximately 40% were seen once; the top ten hold approximately 46%. The specimen sequenced was peripheral blood. These receptor sequences come from an adult man with Graves' ophthalmopathy.

The chain couples TRBV10-2 to TRBJ2-5; TRBD2 agrees at 8 bases. The V gene's germline CDR1 is WSHSY and CDR2 SAAADI. This CDR3 has 18 residues. V shed 6 bases, J shed 0 bases, and the junction held 15 bases outside the gene matches. The CDR3 reads CASSQDPRGAKYQETQYF. CDR3 DNA: TGCGCCAGCAGCCAAGATCCGCGGGGGGCGAAGTACCAAGAGACCCAGTACTTC.

There are a few counts of this clonotype. The chain is built from TRBV9 and TRBJ2-7; D perhaps matches TRBD1 (7 bases). The germline gives CDR1 SGDLS, CDR2 YYNGEE. The CDR3 is 16 residues long. The V end was cut by 4 bases, the J end by 0 bases, with 17 bases between. This CDR3 is CASSWGDRLSSYEQYF. Written as DNA, the CDR3 is TGTGCCAGCAGCTGGGGGGACAGACTGAGCTCCTACGAGCAGTACTTC.

This clonotype came up many times. A junction end diverges from the germline sequence, so it may reflect a read error. This chain uses TRBV7-9 with TRBJ2-6, with a tentative D call TRBD2 (5 bases). The CDR3 has 16 residues. The germline V gene has CDR1 SEHNR and CDR2 FQNEAQ (reference sequence). CDR3 in amino acids: CASSQDRGSGANVLTF. In DNA form, the CDR3 reads TGCGCCAGCAGCCAAGATCGGGGCTCTGGGGCCAACGTCCTGACTTTC.

This clonotype has a handful of counts. The gene calls are TRBV12-3 or TRBV12-4 and TRBJ1-1, with D uncertain. Trimming took 3 bases from V and 0 from J, leaving 11 bases between them. CDR3 length: 15 residues. CDR3 region: CASSFERVMNTEAFF. CDR3 DNA: TGTGCCAGCAGTTTCGAAAGGGTAATGAACACTGAAGCTTTCTTT.